One sample yielded the 20 T cell receptor beta chains listed below, sequenced in a study of beta chain features in type 1 diabetes. Findings and limits, study-wide: Researchers report that Type 1 diabetes patients had moderately but significantly shorter TCRB CDR3s across all four CD4+ subsets.

cDNA synthesis used the whole RNA isolate, giving expressed TCRB sequences. Using immunoSEQ multiplex PCR, the repertoire was profiled, and TCRdb retains in-frame clones only, with some absent. The table shows roughly 230,000 clones, with about 11% occurring only once. These receptors have no known antigen. Material for sequencing was naive CD4+ T cells from blood. These TCRs come from a man under 40 with type 1 diabetes.

The V gene is TRBV4-2, the J gene TRBJ1-2, with D perhaps TRBD1 (6 bases). Germline V gene sequence: CDR1 LGHNA, CDR2 YNFKEQ. V lost 0 bases and J lost 5, with 19 bases in between. The CDR3 consists of 17 residues. The CDR3 loop reads CASSQDLLGRGGYGYTF. The CDR3 DNA sequence: TGTGCCAGCAGCCAAGATTTGCTCGGAAGGGGGGGATATGGCTACACCTTC.

This chain uses TRBV7-2 with TRBJ2-5; TRBD1 is a possible D gene (6 bases). The CDR3 length is 15 residues. Germline CDR1 reads SGHTA; CDR2 reads FQGNSA. V lost 2 bases to trimming and J lost 1 base, with 11 bases between them. CDR3 loop: CASSLMGASQETQYF. The CDR3 DNA follows: TGTGCCAGCAGCTTAATGGGGGCAAGCCAAGAGACCCAGTACTTC.

A few counts support this clone. The V gene is TRBV11-2, the J gene TRBJ1-2; D is unclear. CDR3 length: 14 amino acids. Germline V CDR1 and CDR2: SGHAT, FQNNGV. Trimming pared 3 bases from V and 3 bases from J, leaving 11 bases between. The CDR3 reads CASSFLGVDYGYTF. The CDR3 nucleotides read TGTGCCAGCAGCTTCTTGGGCGTAGACTATGGCTACACCTTC.

Regarding this clone: The sample carries other DNA sequences with the same CDR3. The chain is built from TRBV11-2 and TRBJ2-7, with D perhaps matching TRBD1 (5 bases). The CDR3 totals 14 residues. Trimming stripped 3 bases from V and 0 bases from J, with 9 bases between. From germline, CDR1 is SGHAT and CDR2 FQNNGV. CDR3 loop: CASSLVQGSYEQYF. The CDR3 nucleotides read TGTGCCAGCAGCTTGGTGCAGGGCTCCTACGAGCAGTACTTC. Combining the CDR3 with reference TRBV11-2 and TRBJ2-7 gives the whole variable domain EAGVAQSPRYKIIEKRQSVAFWCNPISGHATLYWYQQILGQGPKLLIQFQNNGVVDDSQLPKDRFSAERLKGVDSTLKIQPAKLEDSAVYLCASSLVQGSYEQYFGPGTRLTVT.

Remarks on this clone: This specimen includes other DNA sequences encoding the same CDR3. This chain uses TRBV9 with TRBJ2-3; D might be TRBD2 (5 bases). The CDR3 length is 15 residues. Germline values: CDR1 SGDLS, CDR2 YYNGEE. Trimming shortened V by 0 bases and J by 3 bases, and 11 bases separated the two germline ends. The CDR3 protein is CASSVDAGGTDTQYF. CDR3 bases: TGTGCCAGCAGCGTAGACGCGGGTGGTACAGATACGCAGTATTTT.

The chain combines TRBV30 with TRBJ1-1, with D tentatively TRBD1 (6 bases). The ends were cut back, 0 bases at V and 5 bases at J, with 10 bases in the middle. CDR1 is GTSNPN and CDR2 is SVGIG in the germline V gene (reference sequence). This CDR3 is 13 amino acids long. This CDR3 is CAWSVWGRTEAFF. CDR3 coding DNA: TGTGCCTGGAGTGTATGGGGGCGAACTGAAGCTTTCTTT.

This rearrangement joins TRBV30 to TRBJ1-2; the D gene is possibly TRBD1 (5 bases). Deletions cut 2 bases from V and 8 bases from J, with 12 bases between. Germline CDR1 GTSNPN, CDR2 SVGIG (reference sequence). This CDR3 has 12 amino acids. CDR3 protein: CAWSPRVGGYTF. DNA for the CDR3: TGTGCCTGGAGTCCCAGGGTTGGAGGCTACACCTTC.

This clone showed up just a few times. This chain links TRBV7-9 with TRBJ2-2, with D unresolved. There are 13 residues in the CDR3. Between the trimmed V and J ends, which lost 3 bases and 4 bases, there was a span of 6 bases. The V gene's germline CDR1 is SEHNR and CDR2 FQNEAQ (reference sequence). The CDR3 nucleotides are TGTGCCAGCAGCTTCGCGGTCACCGGGGAGCTGTTTTTT. Its protein is CASSFAVTGELFF.

V and J are TRBV4-3 and TRBJ2-2; TRBD2 matches 7 bases. J was trimmed by 5 bases and V by 5 bases; bases with no gene match: 8. The CDR3 covers 15 residues. CDR1 is LGHNA, CDR2 YSLEER, per germline. As DNA, the CDR3 is TGCGCCAGCAGCTACTCCGGGGGAGGGACCGGGGAGCTGTTTTTT. As protein: CASSYSGGGTGELFF.

As for this clone: Germline is not matched at one junction end, which may reflect a read error. The V gene is TRBV5-1, the J gene TRBJ2-3, with D possibly being TRBD1 (5 bases). CDR3 length equals 13 residues. The germline gives CDR1 SGHRS, CDR2 YFSETQ. CDR3 in amino acids: CACRVFATDTQYF. In DNA, the CDR3 is TGCGCCTGCAGGGTTTTCGCGACAGATACGCAGTATTTT.

The chain joins TRBV4-2 to TRBJ1-1, with 8 bases lining up with TRBD1. This CDR3 contains 15 residues. Germline lookup yields CDR1 LGHNA and CDR2 YNFKEQ. With 5 bases clipped from V and 2 bases from J, the junction kept 7 bases outside the gene matches. CDR3 in amino acids: CASSEGQGHNTEAFF. The DNA of the CDR3 is TGTGCCAGCAGCGAAGGACAGGGACACAACACTGAAGCTTTCTTT.

A remark on this clone: In the same sample, other DNA sequences code for this CDR3. The chain employs TRBV9 and TRBJ2-5, with 7 nucleotides matching TRBD1. The V gene end was trimmed by 0 bases and the J gene end by 2 bases; junction bases not matched to a gene: 1. The germline V gene encodes CDR1 SGDLS and CDR2 YYNGEE. CDR3 length equals 14 residues. CDR3 nucleotides: TGTGCCAGCAGCGTAGGCAGGGGGCAAGAGACCCAGTACTTC. Its translation: CASSVGRGQETQYF.

The chain employs TRBV11-2 and TRBJ2-1; 8 bases map to TRBD1. The CDR3 sequence is 15 residues long. Germline CDR1 SGHAT, CDR2 FQNNGV. The V segment lost 1 base and the J segment 3 bases; nucleotides outside the gene matches: 2. The CDR3 loop is CASSLAGTGYNEQFF. Here the CDR3 DNA reads TGTGCCAGCAGCTTAGCCGGGACAGGCTACAATGAGCAGTTCTTC.

This clone was counted between two and nine times. The chain employs TRBV10-3 and TRBJ1-1; tentative D call: TRBD1 (5 bases). Trimming removed 9 bases at V and 8 bases at J, with 16 bases between. The V gene's germline CDR1 is ENHRY and CDR2 SYGVKD. The CDR3 is 12 amino acids. Here the CDR3 reads CAISVGEGEAFF. CDR3 nucleotide sequence: TGTGCCATATCAGTGGGGGAGGGGGAAGCTTTCTTT.

The chain employs TRBV6-5 and TRBJ1-2; D may be TRBD1 (5 bases). CDR3 size: 12 residues. The germline V gene has CDR1 MNHEY and CDR2 SVGAGI. With 6 bases removed from V and 7 bases from J, the gap between germline ends came to 12 bases. The CDR3 nucleotides read TGTGCCAGCAGCGGACGCAGGGTTGGCTACACCTTC. Its translation: CASSGRRVGYTF.

The chain joins TRBV7-6 to TRBJ2-5, with 13 bases fitting TRBD2. Germline V gene sequence: CDR1 SGHVS, CDR2 FNYEAQ. V lost 7 bases and J lost 3; bases outside the gene matches: 2. The CDR3 loop spans 14 amino acids. This chain's CDR3 is CASTGLAGEETQYF. CDR3 sequence (DNA): TGTGCCAGCACCGGACTAGCGGGGGAAGAGACCCAGTACTTC.

There are a few counts of this clone. The chain carries TRBV4-2 and TRBJ1-1, with TRBD1 matching 10 bases. The CDR3 runs 15 residues. V gave up 3 bases and J gave up 3 bases; unmatched junction bases: 4. Per germline, CDR1 LGHNA and CDR2 YNFKEQ. CDR3 sequence (DNA): TGTGCCAGCAGCCATACGGGGACAGGGGACACTGAAGCTTTCTTT. It translates to CASSHTGTGDTEAFF.

The rearrangement joins TRBV14 to TRBJ1-5; no clear D. Germline V gene data show CDR1 as SGHDN and CDR2 as FVKESK. V lost 0 bases and J 4 bases, leaving 4 bases between the germline ends. The length of the CDR3 is 13 residues. Here the CDR3 DNA reads TGTGCCAGCAGCCAAGATGAGAATCAGCCCCAGCATTTT. Protein sequence: CASSQDENQPQHF. The variable domain in full, with the rest retrieved from reference TRBV14 and TRBJ1-5, is EAGVTQFPSHSVIEKGQTVTLRCDPISGHDNLYWYRRVMGKEIKFLLHFVKESKQDESGMPNNRFLAERTGGTYSTLKVQPAELEDSGVYFCASSQDENQPQHFGDGTRLSIL.

Only a few counts were recorded for this clone. The V call is TRBV11-2, the J call TRBJ2-1; possibly TRBD2 for D (6 bases). Germline V gives CDR1 SGHAT, CDR2 FQNNGV. The CDR3 extends over 12 amino acids. With 3 bases removed from V and 15 bases from J, the gap between germline ends came to 15 bases. As DNA, the CDR3 is TGTGCCAGCAGCTTTACTTCGGAGGGGCTGTTCTTC. Translation: CASSFTSEGLFF.

This clone was observed a handful of times. The gene calls are TRBV9 and TRBJ2-3, with 8 bases matching TRBD2. The J segment lost 3 bases and the V segment lost 0 bases, leaving 6 bases of the junction unmatched. The CDR3 consists of 16 residues. Looked up from germline, CDR1 is SGDLS and CDR2 is YYNGEE. CDR3 protein: CASSVAGSGGTDTQYF. The CDR3 bases are TGTGCCAGCAGCGTAGCCGGGAGCGGGGGTACAGATACGCAGTATTTT.